These T cell receptor beta chains were read from a single sample in a study of blood T cell repertoires in COVID-19. Produced via immunoSEQ multiplex PCR; TCRdb's table is partial and in-frame only. This table holds roughly 250,000 clones, about 70% found once. The sequenced sample consisted of peripheral blood. The origin of the receptors is a woman of 80 years or more with acute or convalescent COVID-19. The CDR3 runs from the conserved cysteine through the conserved F or W.

>TRBV5-1|TRBJ2-7|12
CASSFSGVGEYF
>TRBV2|TRBJ2-1|18
CASTARTSGRGSYNEQFF
>TRBV30|TRBJ1-2|16
CACLPGQGLANYGYTF
>TRBV3-1/TRBV3-2|TRBJ1-1|12
CASSQGPGAAFF
>TRBV10-3|TRBJ2-2|12
CATGGLGGELFF
>TRBV5-1|TRBJ1-3|15
CASSLAAGFGNTIYF
>TRBV27|TRBJ2-7|16
CASSFSLGQGAYEQYF
>TRBV21-1|TRBJ2-3|15
CASKRWEPNTDTQYF
>TRBV21-1|TRBJ2-6|19
CASSKAQGHPSSGANVLTF
>TRBV18|TRBJ1-1|13
CASSGTGGTEAFF
>TRBV2|TRBJ2-6|17
CASSGRQGASGANVLTF
>TRBV12-3/TRBV12-4|TRBJ2-7|13
CATQFTQGSEQYF
>TRBV12-3/TRBV12-4|TRBJ2-5|11
CASTRGETQYF
>TRBV19|TRBJ1-5|14
CASIQGGLNQPQHF
>TRBV9|TRBJ1-3|18
CASSTQKRTGNSGNTIYF
>TRBV2|TRBJ2-5|12
CASSGSGETQYF
>TRBV2|TRBJ2-7|14
CASHLLLSSYEQYF
>TRBV25-1|TRBJ1-1|15
CASSDLGTHHTEAFF
>TRBV2|TRBJ1-1|15
CASRDLKAGNTEAFF
>TRBV18|TRBJ1-4|14
CASSPQQGREKLFF
>TRBV23-1|TRBJ1-2|17
CASSQPTRNSSNYGYTF
>TRBV19|TRBJ1-5|13
CASSISVDQPQHF